This TCR beta chain was identified in a study of blood T cell repertoires in COVID-19. J lost 6 bases, V lost 4 bases, and 15 bases had no gene match. CDR3 length: 18 amino acids. Germline CDR1 reads SGHRS; CDR2 reads YFSETQ. Allocation to cohorts depended on clinical history reported by the participants. Assay used: immunoSEQ multiplex PCR; TCRdb lists only in-frame clones, some missing. The table includes about 220,000 clones, about nine tenths detected once. V usage is TRBV5-1 and J usage is TRBJ2-1; 11 nucleotides align to TRBD1. Input material: PBMCs or T cells enriched from blood (not recorded which). The receptor was derived from a woman aged 40 to 50 with acute COVID-19. In DNA form, the CDR3 reads TGCGCCAGCAGCCGAAAGATTCCGGGACAGGGGGAGTTCAATGAGCAGTTCTTC. Protein product: CASSRKIPGQGEFNEQFF.